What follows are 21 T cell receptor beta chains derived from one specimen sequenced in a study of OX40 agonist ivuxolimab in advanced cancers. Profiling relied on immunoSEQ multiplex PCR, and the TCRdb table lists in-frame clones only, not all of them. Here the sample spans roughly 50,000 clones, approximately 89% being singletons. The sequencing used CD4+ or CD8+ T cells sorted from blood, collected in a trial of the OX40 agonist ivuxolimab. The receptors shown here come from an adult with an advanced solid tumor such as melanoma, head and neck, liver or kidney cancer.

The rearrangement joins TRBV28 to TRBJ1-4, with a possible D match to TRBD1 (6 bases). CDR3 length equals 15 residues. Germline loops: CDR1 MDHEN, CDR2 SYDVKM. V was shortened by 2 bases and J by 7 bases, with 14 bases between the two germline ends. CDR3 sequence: CASSLRTEYGEKLFF. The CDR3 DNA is TGTGCCAGCAGTTTAAGGACAGAGTATGGTGAAAAACTGTTTTTT. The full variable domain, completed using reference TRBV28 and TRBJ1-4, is DVKVTQSSRYLVKRTGEKVFLECVQDMDHENMFWYRQDPGLGLRLIYFSYDVKMKEKGDIPEGYSVSREKKERFSLILESASTNQTSMYLCASSLRTEYGEKLFFGSGTQLSVL.

The CDR3 loop is CAVLRAERGGTGELFF. The CDR3 DNA reads TGTGCCGTCCTTCGGGCGGAGCGGGGCGGCACCGGGGAGCTGTTTTTT. The J gene is TRBJ2-2, the V gene TRBV2, with 7 nucleotides matching TRBD2. Germline trimming cut 11 bases from V and 4 bases from J; bases unmatched to any gene: 16. CDR3 length: 16 amino acids. CDR1 and CDR2 from the germline V gene are SNHLY and FYNNEI.

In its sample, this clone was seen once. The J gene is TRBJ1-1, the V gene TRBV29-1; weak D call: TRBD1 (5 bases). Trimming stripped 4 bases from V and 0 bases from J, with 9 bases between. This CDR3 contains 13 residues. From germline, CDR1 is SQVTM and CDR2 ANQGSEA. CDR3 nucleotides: TGCAGCGTTGGTGACAGCTTGAACACTGAAGCTTTCTTT. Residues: CSVGDSLNTEAFF.

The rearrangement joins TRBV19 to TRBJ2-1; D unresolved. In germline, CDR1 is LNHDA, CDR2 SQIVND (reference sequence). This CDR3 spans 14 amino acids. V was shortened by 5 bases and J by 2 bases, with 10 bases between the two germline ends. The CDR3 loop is CASSHFGPYNEQFF. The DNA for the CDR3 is TGTGCCAGTAGTCACTTCGGGCCCTACAATGAGCAGTTCTTC.

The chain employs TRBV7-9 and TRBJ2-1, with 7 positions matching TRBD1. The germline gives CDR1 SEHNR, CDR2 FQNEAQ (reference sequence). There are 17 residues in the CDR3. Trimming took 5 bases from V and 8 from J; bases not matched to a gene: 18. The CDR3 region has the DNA TGTGCCAGCAGCCCCTCTTACAGGGGAAGGATTCAGGATGAGCAGTTCTTC. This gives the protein CASSPSYRGRIQDEQFF.

The CDR3 DNA is TGTGCCTGGAAGAACTCAGGAGGGTACGAGCAGTACTTC. Its translation is CAWKNSGGYEQYF. The rearrangement uses TRBV30 and TRBJ2-7; D is possibly TRBD2 (6 bases). In germline, CDR1 is GTSNPN, CDR2 SVGIG (reference sequence). V lost 4 bases and J 4 bases, leaving 14 bases between the germline ends. The CDR3 sequence is 13 residues long.

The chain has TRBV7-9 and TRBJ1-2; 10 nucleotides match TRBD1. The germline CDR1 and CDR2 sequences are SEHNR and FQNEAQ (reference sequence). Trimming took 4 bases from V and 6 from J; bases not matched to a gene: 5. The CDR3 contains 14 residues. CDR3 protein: CASSSRTGGDGYTF. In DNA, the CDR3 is TGTGCCAGCAGCTCTCGGACAGGGGGTGATGGCTACACCTTC.

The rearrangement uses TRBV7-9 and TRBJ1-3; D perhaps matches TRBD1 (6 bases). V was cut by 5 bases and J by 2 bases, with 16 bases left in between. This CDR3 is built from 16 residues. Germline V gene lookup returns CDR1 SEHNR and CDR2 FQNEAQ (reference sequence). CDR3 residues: CASSPMLGATGNTIYF. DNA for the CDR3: TGTGCCAGCAGCCCCATGTTGGGGGCTACTGGAAACACCATATATTTT. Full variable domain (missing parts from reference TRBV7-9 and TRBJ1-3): DTGVSQNPRHKITKRGQNVTFRCDPISEHNRLYWYRQTLGQGPEFLTYFQNEAQLEKSRLLSDRFSAERPKGSFSTLEIQRTEQGDSAMYLCASSPMLGATGNTIYFGEGSWLTVV.

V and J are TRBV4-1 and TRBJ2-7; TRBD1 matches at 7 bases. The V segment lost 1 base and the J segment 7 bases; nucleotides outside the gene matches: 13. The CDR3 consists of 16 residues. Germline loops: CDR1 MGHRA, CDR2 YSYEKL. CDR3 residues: CASSQGPGQLPGEQYV. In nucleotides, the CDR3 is TGCGCCAGCAGCCAAGGGCCGGGACAGCTACCGGGGGAGCAGTACGTC.

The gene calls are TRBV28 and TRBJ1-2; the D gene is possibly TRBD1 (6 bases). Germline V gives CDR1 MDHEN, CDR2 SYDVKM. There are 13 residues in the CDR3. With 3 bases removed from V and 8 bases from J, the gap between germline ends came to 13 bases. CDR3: CASSFGGREGYTF. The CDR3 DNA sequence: TGTGCCAGCAGTTTTGGGGGGCGCGAAGGCTACACCTTC.

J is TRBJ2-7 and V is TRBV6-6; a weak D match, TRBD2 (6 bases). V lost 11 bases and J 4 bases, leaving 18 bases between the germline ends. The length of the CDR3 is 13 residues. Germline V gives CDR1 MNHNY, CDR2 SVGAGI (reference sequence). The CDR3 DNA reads TGTGCCGCGGCCGGGACTGATGATTACGAGCAGTACTTC. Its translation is CAAAGTDDYEQYF.

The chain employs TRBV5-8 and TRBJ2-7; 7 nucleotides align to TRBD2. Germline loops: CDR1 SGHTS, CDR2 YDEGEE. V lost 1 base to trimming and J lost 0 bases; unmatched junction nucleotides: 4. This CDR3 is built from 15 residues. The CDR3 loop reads CASSLFPGGSYEQYF. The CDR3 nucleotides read TGTGCCAGCAGCTTGTTTCCGGGAGGCTCCTACGAGCAGTACTTC.

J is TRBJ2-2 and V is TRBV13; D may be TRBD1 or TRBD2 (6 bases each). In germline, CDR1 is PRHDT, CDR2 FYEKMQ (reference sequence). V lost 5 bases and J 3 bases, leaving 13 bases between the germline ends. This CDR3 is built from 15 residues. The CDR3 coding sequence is TGTGCCAGCAGCCTCCTGAGGGGGGACACCGGGGAGCTGTTTTTT. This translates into CASSLLRGDTGELFF. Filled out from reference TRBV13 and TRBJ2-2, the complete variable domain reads AAGVIQSPRHLIKEKRETATLKCYPIPRHDTVYWYQQGPGQDPQFLISFYEKMQSDKGSIPDRFSAQQFSDYHSELNMSSLELGDSALYFCASSLLRGDTGELFFGEGSRLTVL.

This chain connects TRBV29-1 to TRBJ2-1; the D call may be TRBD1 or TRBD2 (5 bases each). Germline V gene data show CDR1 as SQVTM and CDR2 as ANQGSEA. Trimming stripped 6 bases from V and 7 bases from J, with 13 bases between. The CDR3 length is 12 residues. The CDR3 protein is CSVSGPANEQFF. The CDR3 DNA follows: TGCAGCGTCTCGGGGCCCGCAAATGAGCAGTTCTTC.

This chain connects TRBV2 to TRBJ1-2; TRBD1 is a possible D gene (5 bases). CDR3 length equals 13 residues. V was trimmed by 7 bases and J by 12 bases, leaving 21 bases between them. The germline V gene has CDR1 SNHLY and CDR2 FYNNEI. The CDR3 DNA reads TGTGCCAGCAAGGGGACGGTCGGCAGTTTACACACCTTC. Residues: CASKGTVGSLHTF.

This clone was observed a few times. CDR3 DNA sequence: TGTGCCAGCAGTTTAGAGACAGGGAGGTTGGACAATGAGCAGTTCTTC. Its protein product is CASSLETGRLDNEQFF. This chain joins TRBV7-3 and TRBJ2-1; a possible D gene is TRBD1 (7 bases). The V gene's germline CDR1 is SGHTA and CDR2 FQGTGA. The CDR3 totals 16 residues. V lost 6 bases and J 5 bases, leaving 20 bases between the germline ends.

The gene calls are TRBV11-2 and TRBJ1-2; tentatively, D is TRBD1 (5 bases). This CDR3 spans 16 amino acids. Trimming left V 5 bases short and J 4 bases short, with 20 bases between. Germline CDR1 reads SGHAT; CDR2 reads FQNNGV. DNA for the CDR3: TGTGCCAGCAGCCCGCCCCCGGGAGGGGAGATCTATGGCTACACCTTC. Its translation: CASSPPPGGEIYGYTF.

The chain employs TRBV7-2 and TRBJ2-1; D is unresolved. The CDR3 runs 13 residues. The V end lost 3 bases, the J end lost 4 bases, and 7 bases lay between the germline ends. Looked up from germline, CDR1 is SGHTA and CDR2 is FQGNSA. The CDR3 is CASSFWEYNEQFF. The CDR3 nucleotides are TGTGCCAGCAGCTTTTGGGAATACAATGAGCAGTTCTTC.

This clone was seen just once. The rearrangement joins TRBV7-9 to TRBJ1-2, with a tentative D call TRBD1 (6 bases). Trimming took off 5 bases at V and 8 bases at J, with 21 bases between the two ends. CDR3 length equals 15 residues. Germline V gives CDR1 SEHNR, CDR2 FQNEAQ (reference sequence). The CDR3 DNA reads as TGTGCCAGCAGCCCGACTCCGGGGGCAGGTTCGGGCTACACCTTC. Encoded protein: CASSPTPGAGSGYTF.

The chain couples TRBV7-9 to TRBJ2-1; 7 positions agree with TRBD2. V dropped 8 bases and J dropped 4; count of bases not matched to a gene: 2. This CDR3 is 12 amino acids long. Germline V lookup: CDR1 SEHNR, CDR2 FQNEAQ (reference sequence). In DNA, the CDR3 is TGTGCCAGCCCTAGCGGATACAATGAGCAGTTCTTC. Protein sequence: CASPSGYNEQFF.

CDR3 DNA sequence: TGTGCCAGCAGAACGGACAGGGGATTGTACAATGAGCAGTTCTTC. Encoded protein: CASRTDRGLYNEQFF. The V gene is TRBV28, the J gene TRBJ2-1; 9 bases match TRBD1. This CDR3 is built from 15 residues. CDR1 is MDHEN and CDR2 is SYDVKM in the germline V gene. Germline trimming cut 6 bases from V and 4 bases from J; bases unmatched to any gene: 7.